The rows below give T cell receptor beta chains drawn from one sample of a study of blood T cells in healthy people across ages. TCRdb analysed the 5' RACE reads with MiXCR anew, one entry per CDR3 protein. The table has 760,000 or so distinct CDR3 sequences, 25% seen once; the top ten hold around 9.2%. This sample also appeared in a second study, on T cells of mothers and their children.

Sequencing used blood. These receptors were collected from a boy between 10 and 17 years old in good health. Each CDR3 is given with its conserved first and last residue. Each record gives: D gene, clone size, J gene, V gene, CDR3 protein, CDR3 DNA. D genes are given only for firm matches. Clone size is given for some rows only: seen once, a few or many times, or a class if the clone is expanded.

>NA|few|TRBJ2-7|TRBV10-3
CAISDRVEIEQYF
TGTGCCATCAGTGACAGGGTTGAAATCGAGCAGTACTTC
>TRBD2|NA|TRBJ2-5|TRBV5-5
CASSWGLAGGQETQYF
TGTGCCAGCAGCTGGGGACTAGCGGGAGGCCAAGAGACCCAGTACTTC
>TRBD1|few|TRBJ1-4|TRBV4-1
CASRDWTGDEKLFF
TGCGCCAGCAGAGACTGGACAGGGGACGAAAAACTGTTTTTT
>NA|NA|TRBJ2-7|TRBV28
CASSESGNEQYF
TGTGCCAGCAGCGAATCAGGGAACGAGCAGTACTTC
>TRBD1|few|TRBJ2-7|TRBV25-1
CASSDPDRVYEQYF
TGTGCCAGCAGTGACCCTGACAGGGTCTACGAGCAGTACTTC
>NA|NA|TRBJ2-7|TRBV29-1
CSVLVPSTYEQYF
TGCAGCGTGTTAGTGCCCTCAACCTACGAGCAGTACTTC
>NA|NA|TRBJ2-5|TRBV15
CATSRDGAGQYF
TGTGCCACCAGCAGAGATGGGGCTGGCCAGTACTTC
>TRBD1|NA|TRBJ2-7|TRBV7-9
CASSATGFHEQYF
TGTGCCAGCAGCGCGACAGGGTTCCACGAGCAGTACTTC
>NA|NA|TRBJ1-2|TRBV14
CASSPPWEGGYGYTF
TGTGCCAGCAGCCCCCCTTGGGAGGGTGGTTATGGCTACACCTTC
>TRBD2|NA|TRBJ2-2|TRBV12-3/TRBV12-4
CASSLASGKYDTGELFF
TGTGCCAGCAGTCTCGCTAGCGGGAAATACGACACCGGGGAGCTGTTTTTT
>NA|many|TRBJ2-2|TRBV4-1
CASSQTNTGELFF
TGCGCCAGCAGCCAGACAAACACCGGGGAGCTGTTTTTT
>TRBD1|NA|TRBJ1-2|TRBV4-1
CASSPFDRVGGYTF
TGCGCCAGTTCTCCATTCGACAGGGTGGGCGGCTACACCTTC
>TRBD1|few|TRBJ2-5|TRBV4-1
CASSQIQGVGETQYF
TGCGCCAGCAGCCAAATACAGGGGGTTGGGGAGACCCAGTACTTC
>TRBD2|few|TRBJ2-1|TRBV18
CASSSSGNPYNEQFF
TGTGCCAGCTCATCTAGCGGGAACCCCTACAATGAGCAGTTCTTC
>NA|NA|TRBJ1-2|TRBV28
CASSKTGRYGYTF
TGTGCCAGCAGCAAGACAGGACGCTATGGCTACACCTTC
>NA|many|TRBJ1-1|TRBV5-1
CASSLTGSNTEAFF
TGCGCCAGCAGCTTGACGGGGTCCAACACTGAAGCTTTCTTT
>NA|NA|TRBJ1-1|TRBV3-1
CASSQATEAFF
TGTGCCAGCAGCCAGGCCACTGAAGCTTTCTTT
>NA|NA|TRBJ2-7|TRBV7-9
CASTLPGSYEQYF
TGTGCCAGCACCCTACCTGGCAGCTACGAGCAGTACTTC
>NA|few|TRBJ2-5|TRBV11-2
CASNGGEGQETQYF
TGTGCCAGCAATGGGGGAGAAGGACAAGAGACCCAGTACTTC
>NA|few|TRBJ2-3|TRBV3-1
CASSDRLDTQYF
TGTGCCAGCAGCGACAGACTAGATACGCAGTATTTT
>NA|NA|TRBJ1-2|TRBV19
CASSIDGGYGYTF
TGTGCCAGTAGTATAGACGGGGGCTATGGCTACACCTTC
>NA|NA|TRBJ1-1|TRBV5-1
CASSPEGQMNTEAFF
TGCGCCAGCAGCCCGGAGGGTCAGATGAACACTGAAGCTTTCTTT
>NA|few|TRBJ2-5|TRBV18
CASSEGSWGEETQYF
TGTGCCAGCTCAGAGGGGAGTTGGGGTGAAGAGACCCAGTACTTC
>TRBD2|NA|TRBJ2-3|TRBV7-2
CASSRAGERDTQYF
TGTGCCAGCAGCCGGGCGGGAGAAAGGGATACGCAGTATTTT
>NA|few|TRBJ2-3|TRBV12-5
CASGLGDPRVSTDTQYF
TGTGCTAGTGGTTTGGGAGACCCTAGAGTTAGCACAGATACGCAGTATTTT
>NA|few|TRBJ2-6|TRBV5-4
CASSLGVGAGANVLTF
TGTGCCAGCAGCTTGGGTGTAGGGGCCGGGGCCAACGTCCTGACTTTC
>NA|few|TRBJ2-4|TRBV11-2
CASSLYRDVLNIQYF
TGTGCCAGCAGCTTATACAGGGACGTACTAAACATTCAGTACTTC
>TRBD2|NA|TRBJ2-4|TRBV5-4
CASSFPGGGGYIQYF
TGTGCCAGCAGCTTCCCTGGCGGGGGAGGATACATTCAGTACTTC
>NA|NA|TRBJ2-1|TRBV29-1
CSVEGAGRNEQFF
TGCAGCGTCGAAGGGGCGGGACGCAATGAGCAGTTCTTC
>TRBD1|NA|TRBJ2-4|TRBV28
CASSLRGVGTGKNIQYF
TGTGCCAGCAGTTTAAGAGGGGTTGGGACAGGGAAAAACATTCAGTACTTC
>NA|NA|TRBJ2-7|TRBV28
CASRGWGLTYEQYF
TGTGCCAGCCGGGGGTGGGGGTTAACCTACGAGCAGTACTTC
>NA|few|TRBJ1-3|TRBV9
CASSVELGNSGNTIYF
TGTGCCAGCAGCGTAGAGTTAGGCAACTCTGGAAACACCATATATTTT
>NA|once|TRBJ2-1|TRBV4-1
CASSQARQAYNEQFF
TGCGCCAGCAGCCAAGCGAGACAGGCCTACAATGAGCAGTTCTTC
>TRBD2|NA|TRBJ2-7|TRBV7-2
CASSSNDGTSGYEQYF
TGTGCCAGCAGCTCAAATGACGGGACTAGCGGTTACGAGCAGTACTTC
>NA|once|TRBJ2-2|TRBV7-3
CAGSPRSGELFF
TGTGCCGGCAGCCCCAGAAGTGGGGAGCTGTTTTTT
>TRBD1|NA|TRBJ1-2|TRBV29-1
CSVGSWGQEGGYGYTF
TGCAGCGTTGGATCGTGGGGACAGGAGGGAGGGTATGGCTACACCTTC
>TRBD2|few|TRBJ2-3|TRBV25-1
CASSGSLAGVGDTQYF
TGTGCCAGCAGTGGTTCACTAGCGGGGGTAGGAGATACGCAGTATTTT
>TRBD1|NA|TRBJ1-2|TRBV12-3/TRBV12-4
CASSRGQGDRGYTF
TGTGCCAGCAGTCGGGGACAGGGCGATCGAGGCTACACCTTC
>TRBD1|NA|TRBJ2-1|TRBV29-1
CSVVGQGGLAGEQFF
TGCAGCGTTGTGGGACAGGGGGGTTTAGCGGGAGAGCAGTTCTTC
>TRBD2|few|TRBJ2-1|TRBV7-8
CASSSGTSGRASEQFF
TGTGCCAGCAGCTCTGGGACTAGCGGGAGGGCCTCTGAGCAGTTCTTC
>NA|NA|TRBJ1-1|TRBV5-1
CASSRDADWNTEAFF
TGCGCCAGCAGCAGGGACGCTGATTGGAACACTGAAGCTTTCTTT
>NA|NA|TRBJ2-1|TRBV20-1
CSASSWNEQFF
TGCAGTGCTTCGTCCTGGAATGAGCAGTTCTTC
>NA|few|TRBJ2-1|TRBV4-1
CASSQDQINLSPLTEQFF
TGCGCCAGCAGCCAAGATCAGATAAACTTGTCACCTTTAACTGAGCAGTTCTTC
>TRBD1|few|TRBJ2-7|TRBV28
CASSRGTGLREQYF
TGTGCCAGCAGTAGAGGGACAGGGCTCCGCGAGCAGTACTTC
>TRBD1|NA|TRBJ2-1|TRBV25-1
CASSNRDRGYNEQFF
TGTGCCAGCAGTAACCGGGACAGGGGATACAATGAGCAGTTCTTC
>NA|few|TRBJ2-1|TRBV12-5
CASAAGTEQFF
TGTGCTAGTGCCGCGGGGACTGAGCAGTTCTTC
>TRBD2|NA|TRBJ2-5|TRBV7-2
CASSLKTGTRETHYF
TGTGCCAGCAGCTTAAAAACCGGGACTAGGGAGACCCACTACTTC
>TRBD2|NA|TRBJ2-5|TRBV9
CASSPTRGGGETQYF
TGTGCCAGCAGCCCAACTCGCGGGGGGGGAGAGACCCAGTACTTC
>TRBD1|few|TRBJ2-1|TRBV20-1
CSARGGQGDEQFF
TGCAGTGCTAGAGGGGGACAGGGTGATGAGCAGTTCTTC
>TRBD1|NA|TRBJ2-4|TRBV4-1
CASSQDGTEIAKNIQYF
TGCGCCAGCAGCCAAGACGGGACAGAGATAGCCAAAAACATTCAGTACTTC
>TRBD2|few|TRBJ2-1|TRBV5-1
CASSLGAGGPDNEQFF
TGCGCCAGCAGCTTGGGAGCGGGAGGGCCCGACAATGAGCAGTTCTTC
>TRBD1|NA|TRBJ1-4|TRBV20-1
CSAGTGTTATNEKLFF
TGCAGTGCTGGGACAGGGACGACTGCAACTAATGAAAAACTGTTTTTT
>TRBD1|NA|TRBJ1-5|TRBV29-1
CSVDNRGEQPQHF
TGCAGCGTTGATAACAGGGGAGAGCAGCCCCAGCATTTT
>NA|NA|TRBJ1-5|TRBV12-3/TRBV12-4
CASSFNLQSQPQHF
TGTGCCAGCAGTTTCAACCTGCAGTCTCAGCCCCAGCATTTT
>NA|few|TRBJ1-1|TRBV29-1
CSVEDHLQGGGEAFF
TGCAGCGTTGAAGATCACCTTCAGGGCGGCGGTGAAGCTTTCTTT
>TRBD1|NA|TRBJ2-5|TRBV5-4
CASSLQGVLKETQYF
TGTGCCAGCAGCTTGCAGGGGGTTCTTAAGGAGACCCAGTACTTC